This section outlines one TCR beta chain sequence together with its context. Antigen specificity is unknown. This CDR3 is 12 amino acids long. V was trimmed by 1 base and J by 7 bases, leaving 10 bases between them. Germline loops: CDR1 SQVTM, CDR2 ANQGSEA. The sample originates from a study of shared clonotypes between healthy human individuals. Study results and caveats: Naive CD4 clonotypes were shared across a handful of donors at 4.5% to 6.5%. What rarefaction showed was incomplete sorted-subset sequencing despite large depth.

The data were produced by immunoSEQ multiplex PCR, yet TCRdb's version contains in-frame clones alone and is incomplete. The data hold about 2 million clones, with 90% to 95% observed a single time. Input material: naive CD4+ T cells sorted from blood. Sample subset: CD45RA+ positively selected. The V gene is TRBV29-1, the J gene TRBJ1-2; D call uncertain. This clonotype was sampled from a man aged 18 to 30 in good health. CDR3 sequence: CSVEAQGIGYTF. For the CDR3, the DNA is TGCAGCGTTGAAGCGCAAGGGATTGGCTACACCTTC.